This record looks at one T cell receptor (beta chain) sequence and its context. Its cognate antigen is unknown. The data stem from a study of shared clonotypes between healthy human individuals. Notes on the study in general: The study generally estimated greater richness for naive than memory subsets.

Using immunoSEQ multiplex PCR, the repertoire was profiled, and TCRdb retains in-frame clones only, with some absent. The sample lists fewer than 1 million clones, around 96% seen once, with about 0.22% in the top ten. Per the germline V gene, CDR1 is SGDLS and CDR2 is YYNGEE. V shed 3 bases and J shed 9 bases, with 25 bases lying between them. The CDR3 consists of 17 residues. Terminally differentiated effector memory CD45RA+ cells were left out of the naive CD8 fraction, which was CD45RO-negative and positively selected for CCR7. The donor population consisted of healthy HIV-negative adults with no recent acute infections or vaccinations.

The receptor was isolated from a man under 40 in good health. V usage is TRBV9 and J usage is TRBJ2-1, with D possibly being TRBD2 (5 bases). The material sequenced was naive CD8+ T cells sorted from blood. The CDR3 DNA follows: TGTGCCAGCAGCGGACGAGAAGTTTTATTCCCCGCGGGTGAGCAGTTCTTC. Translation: CASSGREVLFPAGEQFF.